The 10 T cell receptor beta chains given below trace back to one sample, sequenced in a study of blood T cell repertoires in COVID-19. Some clones are missing from TCRdb's copy, which holds only in-frame ones; the method was immunoSEQ multiplex PCR. The sample consists of under 85,000 clones, approximately 88% of them appearing once. Sequencing input: peripheral blood. These receptor sequences come from an elderly woman with active or convalescent COVID-19.

The chain combines TRBV28 with TRBJ2-2, with D tentatively TRBD1 (6 bases). The CDR3 runs 14 residues. The V gene's germline CDR1 is MDHEN and CDR2 SYDVKM. The V and J ends lost 5 bases and 7 bases respectively, with 14 bases between them. In DNA form, the CDR3 reads TGTGCCAGCAGTCAAGGGGGTCTGGGCGGGGAGCTGTTTTTT. It encodes CASSQGGLGGELFF.

Written as DNA, the CDR3 is TGTGCCTGGACCTTAGACAGGGGCTACGAGCAGTACTTC. Translation: CAWTLDRGYEQYF. V gene TRBV30 combines with J gene TRBJ2-7, with 8 bases identical to TRBD1. Germline V gene sequence: CDR1 GTSNPN, CDR2 SVGIG (reference sequence). J was trimmed by 3 bases and V by 4 bases; bases with no gene match: 5. There are 13 residues in the CDR3.

This clone was recorded once. V is TRBV10-3 and J is TRBJ2-7; D perhaps matches TRBD1 (5 bases). The V gene's germline CDR1 is ENHRY and CDR2 SYGVKD. The ends were cut back, 4 bases at V and 2 bases at J, with 9 bases in the middle. The CDR3 consists of 13 residues. In nucleotides, the CDR3 is TGTGCCATCAGTGCTTGGGGCACCTACGAGCAGTACTTC. Protein sequence: CAISAWGTYEQYF.

The rearrangement joins TRBV12-3 or TRBV12-4 to TRBJ2-7; TRBD2 matches at 11 bases. With 6 bases clipped from V and 7 bases from J, the junction kept 5 bases outside the gene matches. This CDR3 region has 13 residues. This CDR3 is CASRSRTSGEQYF. CDR3 bases: TGTGCCAGCAGAAGCCGGACTAGCGGGGAGCAGTACTTC.

The chain couples TRBV6-4 to TRBJ2-1; 9 bases line up with TRBD2. The ends lost 5 bases at V and 4 bases at J; junction bases unmatched: 6. The CDR3 runs to 15 residues. Germline V gene lookup returns CDR1 MRHNA and CDR2 SNTAGT. The CDR3 nucleotides are TGTGCCAGCAGTACCGGACTAGCGTTGTACAATGAGCAGTTCTTC. Translation gives CASSTGLALYNEQFF.

J is TRBJ2-7 and V is TRBV19; TRBD1 aligns across 8 bases. The CDR3 is 12 amino acids. Germline CDR1 is LNHDA and CDR2 is SQIVND (reference sequence). With V trimmed by 9 bases and J by 7 bases, 8 bases remained unmatched. The CDR3 spells CASRQGAEEQYF. CDR3 nucleotides: TGTGCCAGCAGGCAGGGGGCTGAAGAGCAGTACTTC.

This clone was picked up one time. The chain has TRBV7-2 and TRBJ1-6; 8 bases line up with TRBD1. Germline trimming cut 6 bases from V and 9 bases from J; bases unmatched to any gene: 19. The CDR3 is 18 amino acids. The germline gives CDR1 SGHTA, CDR2 FQGNSA. The CDR3 bases are TGTGCCAGCAGACGCGACTCGGGGACAGGATCCTTCGGTTCACCCCTCCACTTT. Translating it yields CASRRDSGTGSFGSPLHF.

The V gene is TRBV7-9, the J gene TRBJ2-5; no clear D. V was pared by 5 bases and J by 1 base, with 11 bases between. Per the germline V gene, CDR1 is SEHNR and CDR2 is FQNEAQ (reference sequence). There are 14 residues in the CDR3. CDR3 in DNA: TGTGCCAGCAGCGCGCCGGTCGTCCAAGAGACCCAGTACTTC. The encoded protein is CASSAPVVQETQYF.

The chain uses TRBV5-1 and TRBJ2-7; D ambiguous. The V gene's germline CDR1 is SGHRS and CDR2 YFSETQ. Trimming removed 2 bases from V and 2 bases from J, with 5 bases in between. The CDR3 is 12 amino acids. The CDR3 reads CASSFDTYEQYF. The CDR3 coding sequence is TGCGCCAGCAGCTTCGACACCTACGAGCAGTACTTC.

The V gene is TRBV30, the J gene TRBJ2-6; maybe TRBD2 (6 bases). The CDR3 is made up of 18 amino acids. Germline loops: CDR1 GTSNPN, CDR2 SVGIG (reference sequence). Trimming left V 2 bases short and J 0 bases short, with 17 bases between. CDR3 amino acids: CAWSREGLYFSGANVLTF. CDR3 nucleotide sequence: TGTGCCTGGAGTCGAGAGGGACTCTATTTCTCTGGGGCCAACGTCCTGACTTTC.